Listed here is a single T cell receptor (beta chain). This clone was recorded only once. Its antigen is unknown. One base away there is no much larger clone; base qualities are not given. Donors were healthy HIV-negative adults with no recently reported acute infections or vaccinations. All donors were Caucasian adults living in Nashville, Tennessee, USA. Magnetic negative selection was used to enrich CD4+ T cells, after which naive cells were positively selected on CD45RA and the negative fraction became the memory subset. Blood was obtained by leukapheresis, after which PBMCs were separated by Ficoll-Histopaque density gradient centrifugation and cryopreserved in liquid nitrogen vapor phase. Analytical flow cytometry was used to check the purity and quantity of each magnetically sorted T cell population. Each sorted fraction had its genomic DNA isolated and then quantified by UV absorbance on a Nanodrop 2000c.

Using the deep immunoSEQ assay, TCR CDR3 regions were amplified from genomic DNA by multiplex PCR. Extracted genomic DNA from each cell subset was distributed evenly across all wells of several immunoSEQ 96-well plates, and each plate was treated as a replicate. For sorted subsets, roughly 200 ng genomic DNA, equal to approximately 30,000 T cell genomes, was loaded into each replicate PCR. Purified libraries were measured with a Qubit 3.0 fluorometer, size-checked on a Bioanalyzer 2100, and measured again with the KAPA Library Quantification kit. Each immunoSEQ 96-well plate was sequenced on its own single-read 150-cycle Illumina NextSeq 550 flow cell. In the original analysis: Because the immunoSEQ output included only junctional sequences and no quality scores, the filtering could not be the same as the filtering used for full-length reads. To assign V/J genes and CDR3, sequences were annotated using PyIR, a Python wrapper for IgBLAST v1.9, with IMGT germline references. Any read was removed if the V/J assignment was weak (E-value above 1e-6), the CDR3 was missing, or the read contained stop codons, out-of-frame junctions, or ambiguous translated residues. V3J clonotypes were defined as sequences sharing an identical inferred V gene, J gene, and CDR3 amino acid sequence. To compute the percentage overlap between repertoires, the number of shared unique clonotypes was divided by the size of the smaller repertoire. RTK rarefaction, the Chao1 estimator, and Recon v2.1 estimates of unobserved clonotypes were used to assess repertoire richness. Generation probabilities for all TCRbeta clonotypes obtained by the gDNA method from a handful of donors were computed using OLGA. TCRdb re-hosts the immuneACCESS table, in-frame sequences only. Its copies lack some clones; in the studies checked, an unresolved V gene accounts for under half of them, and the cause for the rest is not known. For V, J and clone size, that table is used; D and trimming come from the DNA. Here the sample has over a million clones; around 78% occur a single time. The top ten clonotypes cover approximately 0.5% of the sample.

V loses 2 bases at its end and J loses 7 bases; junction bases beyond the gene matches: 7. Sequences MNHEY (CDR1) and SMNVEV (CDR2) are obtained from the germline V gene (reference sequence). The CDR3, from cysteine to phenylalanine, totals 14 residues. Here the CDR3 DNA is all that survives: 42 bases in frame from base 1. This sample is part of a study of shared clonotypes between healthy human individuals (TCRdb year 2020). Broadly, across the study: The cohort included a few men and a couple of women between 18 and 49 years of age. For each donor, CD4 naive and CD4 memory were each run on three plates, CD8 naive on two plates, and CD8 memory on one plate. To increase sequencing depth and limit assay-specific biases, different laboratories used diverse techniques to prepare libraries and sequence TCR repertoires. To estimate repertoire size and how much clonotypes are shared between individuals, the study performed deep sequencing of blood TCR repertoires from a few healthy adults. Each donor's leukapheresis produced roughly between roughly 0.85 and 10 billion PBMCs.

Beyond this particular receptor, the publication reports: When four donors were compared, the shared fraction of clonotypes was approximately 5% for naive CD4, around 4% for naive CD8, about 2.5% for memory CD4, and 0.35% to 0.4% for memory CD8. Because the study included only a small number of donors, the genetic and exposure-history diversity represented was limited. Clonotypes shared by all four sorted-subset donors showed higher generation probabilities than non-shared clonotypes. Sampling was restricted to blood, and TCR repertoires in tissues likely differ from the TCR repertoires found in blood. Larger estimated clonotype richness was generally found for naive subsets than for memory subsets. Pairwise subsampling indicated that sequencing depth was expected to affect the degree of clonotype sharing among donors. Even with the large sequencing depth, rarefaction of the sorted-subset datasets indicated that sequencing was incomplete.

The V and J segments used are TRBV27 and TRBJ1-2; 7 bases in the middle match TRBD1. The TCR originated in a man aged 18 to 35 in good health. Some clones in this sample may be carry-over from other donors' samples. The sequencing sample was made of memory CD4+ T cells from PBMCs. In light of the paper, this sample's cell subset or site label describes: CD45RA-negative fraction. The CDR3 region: CASSLRQGRAGYTF. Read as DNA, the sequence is TGTGCCAGCAGTTTACGACAGGGTCGGGCTGGCTACACCTTC.